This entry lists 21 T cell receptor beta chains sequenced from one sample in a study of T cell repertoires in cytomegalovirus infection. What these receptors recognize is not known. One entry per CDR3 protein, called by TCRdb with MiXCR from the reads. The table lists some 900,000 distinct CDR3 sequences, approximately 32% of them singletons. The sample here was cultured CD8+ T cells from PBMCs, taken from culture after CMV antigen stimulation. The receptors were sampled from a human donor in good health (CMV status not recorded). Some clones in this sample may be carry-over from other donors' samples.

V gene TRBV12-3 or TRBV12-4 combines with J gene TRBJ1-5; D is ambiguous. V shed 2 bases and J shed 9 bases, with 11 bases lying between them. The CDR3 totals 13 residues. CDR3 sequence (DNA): TGTGCCAGCAGTTTAATGGAGCTGGGGCCCCAGCATTTT. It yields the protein CASSLMELGPQHF.

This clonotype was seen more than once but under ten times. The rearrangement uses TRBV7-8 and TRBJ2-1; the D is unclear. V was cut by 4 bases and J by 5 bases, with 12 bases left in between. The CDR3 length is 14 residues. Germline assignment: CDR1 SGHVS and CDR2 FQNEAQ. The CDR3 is CASSSLPRDNEQFF. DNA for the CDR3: TGTGCCAGCAGCTCCCTCCCCCGGGACAATGAGCAGTTCTTC.

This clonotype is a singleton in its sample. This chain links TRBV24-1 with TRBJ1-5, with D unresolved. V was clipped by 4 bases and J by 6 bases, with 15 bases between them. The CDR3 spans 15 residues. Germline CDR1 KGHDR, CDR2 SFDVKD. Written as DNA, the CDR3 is TGTGCCACCAGTGACACCGACACGGAGGGTCAGCCCCAGCATTTT. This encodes CATSDTDTEGQPQHF.

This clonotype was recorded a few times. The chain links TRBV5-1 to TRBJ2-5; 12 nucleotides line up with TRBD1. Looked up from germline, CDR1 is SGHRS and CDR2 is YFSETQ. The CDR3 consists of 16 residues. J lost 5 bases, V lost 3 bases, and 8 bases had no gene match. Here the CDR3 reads CASSYQGQGARETQYF. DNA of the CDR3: TGCGCCAGCAGCTATCAGGGACAGGGGGCTCGGGAGACCCAGTACTTC.

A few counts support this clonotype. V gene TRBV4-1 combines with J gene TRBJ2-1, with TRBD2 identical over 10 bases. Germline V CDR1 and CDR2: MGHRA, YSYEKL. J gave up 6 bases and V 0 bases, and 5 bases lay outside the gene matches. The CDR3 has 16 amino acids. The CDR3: CASSQDGVAGGNEQFF. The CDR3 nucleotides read TGCGCCAGCAGCCAAGATGGCGTAGCGGGGGGCAATGAGCAGTTCTTC.

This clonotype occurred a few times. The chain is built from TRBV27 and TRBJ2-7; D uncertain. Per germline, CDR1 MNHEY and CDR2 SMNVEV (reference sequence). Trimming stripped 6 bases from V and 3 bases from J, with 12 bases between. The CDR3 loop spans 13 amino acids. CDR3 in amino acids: CASSLNAYYEQYF. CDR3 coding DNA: TGTGCCAGCAGCCTTAACGCCTACTACGAGCAGTACTTC.

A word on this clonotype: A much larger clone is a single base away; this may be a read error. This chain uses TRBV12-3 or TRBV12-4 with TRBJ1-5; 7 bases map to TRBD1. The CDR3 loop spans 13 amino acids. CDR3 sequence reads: CASSLTGRQPLHF. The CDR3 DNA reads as TGTGCCAGCAGCCTGACAGGGCGGCAGCCCCTGCATTTT.

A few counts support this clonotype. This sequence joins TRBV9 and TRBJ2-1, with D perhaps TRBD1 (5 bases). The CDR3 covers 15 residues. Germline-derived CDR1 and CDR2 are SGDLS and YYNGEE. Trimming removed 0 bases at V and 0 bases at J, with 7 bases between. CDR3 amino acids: CASSVARGSYNEQFF. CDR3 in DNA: TGTGCCAGCAGCGTAGCTAGGGGCTCCTACAATGAGCAGTTCTTC.

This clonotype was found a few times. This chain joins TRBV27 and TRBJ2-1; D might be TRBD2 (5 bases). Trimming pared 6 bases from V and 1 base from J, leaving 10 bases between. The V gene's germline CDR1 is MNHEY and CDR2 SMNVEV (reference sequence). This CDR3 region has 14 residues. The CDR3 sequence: CASSSPGSYNEQFF. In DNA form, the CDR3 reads TGTGCCAGCAGCTCTCCGGGGTCCTACAATGAGCAGTTCTTC.

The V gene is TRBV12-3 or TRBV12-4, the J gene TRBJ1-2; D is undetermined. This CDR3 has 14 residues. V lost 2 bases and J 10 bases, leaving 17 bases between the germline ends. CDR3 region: CASSLSSEPWLYTF. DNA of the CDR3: TGTGCCAGCAGTTTAAGTTCGGAGCCCTGGCTCTACACCTTC.

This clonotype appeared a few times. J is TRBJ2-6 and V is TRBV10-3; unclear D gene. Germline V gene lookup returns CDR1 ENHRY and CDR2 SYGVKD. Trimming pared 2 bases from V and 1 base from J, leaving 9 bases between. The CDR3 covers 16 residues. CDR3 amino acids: CAISEKGKSGANVLTF. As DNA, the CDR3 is TGTGCCATCAGTGAGAAAGGGAAATCTGGGGCCAACGTCCTGACTTTC.

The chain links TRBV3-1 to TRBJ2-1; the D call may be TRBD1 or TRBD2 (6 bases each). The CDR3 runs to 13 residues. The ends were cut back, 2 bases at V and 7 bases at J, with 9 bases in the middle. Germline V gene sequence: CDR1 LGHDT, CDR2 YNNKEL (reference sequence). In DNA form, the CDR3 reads TGTGCCAGCAGCCAAACAGGGAGGAATGAGCAGTTCTTC. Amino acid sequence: CASSQTGRNEQFF.

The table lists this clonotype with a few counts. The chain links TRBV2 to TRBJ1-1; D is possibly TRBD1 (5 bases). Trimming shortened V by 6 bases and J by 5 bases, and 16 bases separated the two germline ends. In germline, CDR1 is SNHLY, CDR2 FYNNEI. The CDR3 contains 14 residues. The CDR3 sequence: CASRSPGLWTEAFF. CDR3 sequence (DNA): TGTGCCAGCAGGTCTCCGGGGCTGTGGACTGAAGCTTTCTTT.

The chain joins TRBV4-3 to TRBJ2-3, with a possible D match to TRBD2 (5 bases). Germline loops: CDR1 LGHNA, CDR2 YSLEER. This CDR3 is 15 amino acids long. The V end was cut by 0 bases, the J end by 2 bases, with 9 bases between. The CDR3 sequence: CASSQDFGDTDTQYF. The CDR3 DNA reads TGCGCCAGCAGCCAAGATTTCGGGGACACAGATACGCAGTATTTT.

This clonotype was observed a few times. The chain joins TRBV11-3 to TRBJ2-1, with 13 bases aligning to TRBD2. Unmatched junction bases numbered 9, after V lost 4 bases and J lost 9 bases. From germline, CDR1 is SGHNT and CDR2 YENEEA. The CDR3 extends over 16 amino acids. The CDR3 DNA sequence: TGTGCCAGCAGCTCCGCGACTAGCGGGGGGCCAGGTGAGCAGTTCTTC. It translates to CASSSATSGGPGEQFF.

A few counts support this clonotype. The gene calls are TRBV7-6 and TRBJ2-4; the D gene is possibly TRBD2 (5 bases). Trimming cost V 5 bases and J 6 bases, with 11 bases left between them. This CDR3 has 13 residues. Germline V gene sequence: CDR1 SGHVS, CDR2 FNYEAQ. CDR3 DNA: TGTGCCAGCAGCCCCGGGGATGGAAACATTCAGTACTTC. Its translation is CASSPGDGNIQYF.

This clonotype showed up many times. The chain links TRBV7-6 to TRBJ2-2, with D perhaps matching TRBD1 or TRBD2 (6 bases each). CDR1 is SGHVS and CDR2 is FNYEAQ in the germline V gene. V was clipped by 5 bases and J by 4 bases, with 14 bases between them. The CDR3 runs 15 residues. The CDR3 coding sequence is TGTGCCAGCAGCCAGAGGGGGGAAGGCACCGGGGAGCTGTTTTTT. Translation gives CASSQRGEGTGELFF.

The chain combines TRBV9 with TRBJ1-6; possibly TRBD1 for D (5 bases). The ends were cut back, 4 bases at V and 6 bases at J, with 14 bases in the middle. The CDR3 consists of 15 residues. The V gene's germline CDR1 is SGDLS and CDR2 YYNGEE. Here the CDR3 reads CASSLEGRFNSPLHF. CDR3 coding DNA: TGTGCCAGCAGCCTCGAGGGACGGTTTAATTCACCCCTCCACTTT.

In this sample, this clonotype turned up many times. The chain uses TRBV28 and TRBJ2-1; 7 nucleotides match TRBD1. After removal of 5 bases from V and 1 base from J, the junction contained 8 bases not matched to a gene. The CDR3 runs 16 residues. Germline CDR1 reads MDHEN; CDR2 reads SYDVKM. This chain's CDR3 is CASSTRDSWSYNEQFF. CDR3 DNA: TGTGCCAGCAGTACCCGGGACAGTTGGTCCTACAATGAGCAGTTCTTC.

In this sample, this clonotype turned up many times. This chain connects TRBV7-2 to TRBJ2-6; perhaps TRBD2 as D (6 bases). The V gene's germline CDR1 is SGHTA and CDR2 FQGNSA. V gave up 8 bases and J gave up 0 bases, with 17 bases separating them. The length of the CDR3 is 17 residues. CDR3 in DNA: TGTGCCAGCCTTAAGAGGGACTCCTACTCTGGGGCCAACGTCCTGACTTTC. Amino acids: CASLKRDSYSGANVLTF.

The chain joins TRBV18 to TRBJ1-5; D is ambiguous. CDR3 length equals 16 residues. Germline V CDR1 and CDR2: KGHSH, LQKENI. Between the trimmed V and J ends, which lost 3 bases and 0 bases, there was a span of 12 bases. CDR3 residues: CASSPSTVYSNQPQHF. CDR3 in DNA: TGTGCCAGCTCACCTTCGACGGTCTATAGCAATCAGCCCCAGCATTTT.